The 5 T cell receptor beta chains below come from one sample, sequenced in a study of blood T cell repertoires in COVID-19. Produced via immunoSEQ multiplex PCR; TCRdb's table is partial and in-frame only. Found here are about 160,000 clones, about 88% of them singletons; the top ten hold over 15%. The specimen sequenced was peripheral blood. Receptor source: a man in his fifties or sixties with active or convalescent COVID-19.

CDR3 sequence: CASSPGTGVAETQYF. The CDR3 DNA follows: TGTGCCAGCAGCCCCGGAACAGGGGTAGCCGAGACCCAGTACTTC. V gene TRBV7-7 combines with J gene TRBJ2-5, with TRBD1 matching over 7 bases. Per germline, CDR1 SSHAT and CDR2 FNYEAQ (reference sequence). With V trimmed by 5 bases and J by 5 bases, 11 bases remained unmatched. The CDR3 runs 15 residues.

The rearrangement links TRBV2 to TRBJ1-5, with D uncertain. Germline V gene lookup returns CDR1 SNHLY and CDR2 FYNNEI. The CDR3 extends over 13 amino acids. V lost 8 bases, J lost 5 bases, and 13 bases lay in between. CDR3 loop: CASEAEAYQPQHF. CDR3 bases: TGTGCCAGCGAGGCAGAAGCCTATCAGCCCCAGCATTTT.

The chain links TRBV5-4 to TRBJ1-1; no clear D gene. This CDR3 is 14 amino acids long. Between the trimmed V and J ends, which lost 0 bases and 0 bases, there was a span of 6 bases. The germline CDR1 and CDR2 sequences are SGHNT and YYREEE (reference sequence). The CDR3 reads CASSLEQLNTEAFF. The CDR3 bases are TGTGCCAGCAGCTTGGAACAGCTGAACACTGAAGCTTTCTTT.

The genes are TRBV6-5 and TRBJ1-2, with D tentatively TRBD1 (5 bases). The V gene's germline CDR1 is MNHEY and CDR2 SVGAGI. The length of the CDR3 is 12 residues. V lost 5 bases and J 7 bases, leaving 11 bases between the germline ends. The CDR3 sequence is CASSQGLGGYTF. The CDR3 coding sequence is TGTGCCAGCAGTCAGGGTTTAGGTGGCTACACCTTC.

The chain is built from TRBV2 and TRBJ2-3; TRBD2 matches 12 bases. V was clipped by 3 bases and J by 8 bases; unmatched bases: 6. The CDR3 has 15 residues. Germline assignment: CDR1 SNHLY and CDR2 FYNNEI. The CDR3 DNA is TGTGCCAGCAGTGATGGACTAGCGGGGCTCGGTACGCAGTATTTT. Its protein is CASSDGLAGLGTQYF.